The clone carrying this TCR beta chain came up once. Its antigen is still unknown. The data were produced by immunoSEQ multiplex PCR, yet TCRdb's version contains in-frame clones alone and is incomplete. The repertoire holds fewer than 75,000 clones, 80% to 95% seen once, with 6.3% in the top ten. This entry belongs to a study of T cell responses to AZD1222 COVID-19 vaccine. Study results and caveats: Sampling that yielded the repertoires occurred only after the peak T cell response. Females outnumbered males among donors, who were mostly white British; clonal diversity was possibly underestimated. With two AZD1222 doses given, Spike-specific TCR breadth and depth both rose. The study identified only five or six AZD1222 recipients as seropositive at baseline.

This sequence was found in an adult who received the MenACWY meningococcal vaccine as a control. The sequences come from peripheral blood, collected 28 days after the second dose of the MenACWY control vaccine.

CDR3 amino acids: CASSEHSVGELFF. CDR3 nucleotide sequence: TGTGCCAGCAGTGAACACTCAGTCGGGGAGCTGTTTTTT. The chain joins TRBV2 to TRBJ2-2; D gene unclear. Germline values: CDR1 SNHLY, CDR2 FYNNEI. V was cut by 2 bases and J by 7 bases, with 8 bases left in between. The CDR3 consists of 13 residues.